Following are 26 T cell receptor beta chains from one sample sequenced in a study of OX40 agonist ivuxolimab in advanced cancers. Generated by immunoSEQ multiplex PCR, the TCRdb table keeps only in-frame clones and is missing some. This repertoire shows 55,000 to 70,000 clones, 83% found once; its top ten account for roughly 1.4%. Sequenced material: CD4+ or CD8+ T cells sorted from blood, taken in a trial of the OX40 agonist ivuxolimab. These receptors were obtained from an adult with an advanced solid tumor such as melanoma, head and neck, liver or kidney cancer.

This clone was counted once. J is TRBJ2-3 and V is TRBV5-1; D could derive from TRBD1 or TRBD2 (5 bases each). The germline V gene encodes CDR1 SGHRS and CDR2 YFSETQ. Trimming cost V 0 bases and J 2 bases, with 13 bases left between them. This CDR3 comprises 16 residues. CDR3 sequence: CASSLEVGPYTDTQYF. The DNA for the CDR3 is TGCGCCAGCAGCTTGGAGGTGGGACCATACACAGATACGCAGTATTTT. Full variable domain (missing parts from reference TRBV5-1 and TRBJ2-3): KAGVTQTPRYLIKTRGQQVTLSCSPISGHRSVSWYQQTPGQGLQFLFEYFSETQRNKGNFPGRFSGRQFSNSRSEMNVSTLELGDSALYLCASSLEVGPYTDTQYFGPGTRLTVL.

This clone is termed medium-sized. The sample carries other DNA sequences with the same CDR3. The chain has TRBV10-1 and TRBJ2-7, with 9 bases aligning to TRBD1. V lost 6 bases to trimming and J lost 2 bases; unmatched junction nucleotides: 2. Germline CDR1 and CDR2: WNHNN and SYGVQD (reference sequence). The CDR3 spans 13 residues. The CDR3 DNA sequence: TGCGCCAGCAGCCGGGACAGGGCCTACGAGCAGTACTTC. Translated: CASSRDRAYEQYF.

The chain uses TRBV5-6 and TRBJ1-2, with D hard to call. CDR1 is SGHDT, CDR2 YYEEEE, per germline. CDR3 length equals 12 residues. Trimming shortened V by 1 base and J by 8 bases, and 9 bases separated the two germline ends. The CDR3 region is CASSLRTGGYTF. CDR3 coding DNA: TGTGCCAGCAGCTTGCGGACGGGAGGCTACACCTTC.

Here the CDR3 DNA reads TGTGCCAGCAGCTTAGGAGGGCAGTTTAATGAAAAACTGTTTTTT. Translated, it gives CASSLGGQFNEKLFF. The chain joins TRBV7-8 to TRBJ1-4, with D unresolved. With 1 base removed from V and 4 bases from J, the gap between germline ends came to 10 bases. CDR3 size: 15 residues. Germline assignment: CDR1 SGHVS and CDR2 FQNEAQ.

The CDR3 coding sequence is TGTGCCAGCAGCAAAAGGCTTGTGTATTCACCCCTCCACTTT. It yields the protein CASSKRLVYSPLHF. The chain has TRBV21-1 and TRBJ1-6. TRBV21-1 is labeled a pseudogene. The length of the CDR3 is 14 residues.

V and J are TRBV20-1 and TRBJ2-3; D gene unclear. Trimming took 3 bases from V and 6 from J, leaving 7 bases between them. The germline V gene encodes CDR1 DFQATT and CDR2 SNEGSKA (reference sequence). CDR3 length: 11 amino acids. The CDR3 loop is CSARLGDTQYF. The DNA for the CDR3 is TGCAGTGCTAGGCTGGGGGATACGCAGTATTTT.

This chain joins TRBV30 and TRBJ1-1, with a possible D match to TRBD1 (6 bases). The CDR3 loop spans 12 amino acids. V lost 1 base and J 3 bases, leaving 6 bases between the germline ends. Germline CDR1 is GTSNPN and CDR2 is SVGIG (reference sequence). This chain's CDR3 is CAWSDRDTEAFF. The CDR3 DNA sequence: TGTGCCTGGAGTGACAGGGACACTGAAGCTTTCTTT.

The CDR3 bases are TGCGCCAGCAGTGACAGGGTTTTTAGTGAAGCTTTCTTT. Protein sequence: CASSDRVFSEAFF. The chain has TRBV5-1 and TRBJ1-1; 7 nucleotides align to TRBD1. CDR1 is SGHRS, CDR2 YFSETQ, per germline. The length of the CDR3 is 13 residues. The ends lost 5 bases at V and 7 bases at J; junction bases unmatched: 8.

CDR3 nucleotide sequence: TGTGCCAGCAGCTTCGGCAGGGAGCCGATGGGCTACACCTTC. Its translation is CASSFGREPMGYTF. The chain joins TRBV5-6 to TRBJ1-2, with TRBD1 as a possible D gene (5 bases). CDR1 and CDR2 (germline): SGHDT, YYEEEE. V lost 2 bases, J lost 8 bases, and 16 bases lay in between. The CDR3 is made up of 14 amino acids.

This sequence joins TRBV5-6 and TRBJ1-4; the match to TRBD1 covers 9 bases. The CDR3 extends over 15 amino acids. Looked up from germline, CDR1 is SGHDT and CDR2 is YYEEEE. The junction had 3 bases not matched to a gene; V was cut back by 3 bases and J by 3 bases. CDR3 in DNA: TGTGCCAGCAGCTCACAGGGGGCGGCTAATGAAAAACTGTTTTTT. Its protein is CASSSQGAANEKLFF.

For this clone: Its ends do not fully match the called genes, so a read error is possible. The genes are TRBV19 and TRBJ1-6; 12 positions match TRBD1. Germline lookup yields CDR1 LNHDA and CDR2 SQIVND (reference sequence). This CDR3 has 17 amino acids. The DNA of the CDR3 is TGTGCCAGTAGTATGGATGGGACAGGGGGCCCTAATTCATCCCTCCACTTT. Translated: CASSMDGTGGPNSSLHF.

To note about this clone: Relative to the germline gene, one junction end is altered; a read error may explain this. This chain links TRBV18 with TRBJ1-4; TRBD1 aligns across 7 bases. Germline CDR1 KGHSH, CDR2 LQKENI. The CDR3 contains 13 residues. CDR3 loop: CASSPGTAPEMIF. The CDR3 DNA follows: TGTGCCAGCTCACCAGGGACAGCCCCTGAGATGATTTTT.

This clone was observed a few times. J is TRBJ2-2 and V is TRBV19; 9 bases line up with TRBD1. J gave up 5 bases and V 1 base, and 2 bases lay outside the gene matches. Germline V gene sequence: CDR1 LNHDA, CDR2 SQIVND (reference sequence). This CDR3 has 15 residues. CDR3 residues: CASSIGDRATGELFF. The CDR3 nucleotides read TGTGCCAGTAGTATAGGGGACAGGGCGACCGGGGAGCTGTTTTTT.

V usage is TRBV19 and J usage is TRBJ1-1; D call uncertain. Germline V gene sequence: CDR1 LNHDA, CDR2 SQIVND (reference sequence). The CDR3 contains 15 residues. Deletions cut 1 base from V and 1 base from J, with 10 bases between. DNA for the CDR3: TGTGCCAGTAGTATAGGGGGTATTGGGAACACTGAAGCTTTCTTT. Protein: CASSIGGIGNTEAFF.

The chain employs TRBV4-3 and TRBJ1-5; D is possibly TRBD1 (5 bases). The length of the CDR3 is 14 residues. Trimming stripped 1 base from V and 2 bases from J, with 6 bases between. Germline-derived CDR1 and CDR2 are LGHNA and YSLEER. The CDR3, as DNA: TGCGCCAGCAGCCAAGTAGGGGGCAATCAGCCCCAGCATTTT. It encodes CASSQVGGNQPQHF.

The gene calls are TRBV30 and TRBJ1-6; D gene ambiguous. Germline V gene data show CDR1 as GTSNPN and CDR2 as SVGIG (reference sequence). This CDR3 spans 13 amino acids. Between the trimmed V and J ends, which lost 2 bases and 6 bases, there was a span of 8 bases. CDR3 in amino acids: CAWSQAANSPLHF. CDR3 sequence (DNA): TGTGCCTGGAGTCAGGCGGCTAATTCACCCCTCCACTTT.

Regarding this clone: The sample holds other DNA sequences that translate to the same CDR3. The rearrangement joins TRBV9 to TRBJ1-3, with 7 bases matching TRBD1. Germline-derived CDR1 and CDR2 are SGDLS and YYNGEE. V dropped 2 bases and J dropped 0; count of bases not matched to a gene: 2. The CDR3 totals 15 residues. The CDR3 DNA follows: TGTGCCAGCAGCGTGGGGACAGCCTCTGGAAACACCATATATTTT. Protein product: CASSVGTASGNTIYF.

As DNA, the CDR3 is TGTGCCAGCAGCAAAGCGCGAAGAGTCCACGACTCTGGAAACACCATATATTTT. Encoded protein: CASSKARRVHDSGNTIYF. The chain carries TRBV21-1 and TRBJ1-3. TRBV21-1 is deemed a pseudogene. The CDR3 totals 18 residues.

The rearrangement joins TRBV7-2 to TRBJ2-7; 8 bases fit TRBD2. The CDR3 covers 19 residues. With 0 bases clipped from V and 7 bases from J, the junction kept 20 bases outside the gene matches. CDR1 is SGHTA and CDR2 is FQGNSA in the germline V gene. CDR3 nucleotides: TGTGCCAGCAGCTTAGCTTCCTGGGGGCCGGGAGGGCTACTGAGTGAGCAGTACTTC. Encoded protein: CASSLASWGPGGLLSEQYF.

The V call is TRBV6-6, the J call TRBJ2-5, with a possible D match to TRBD2 (5 bases). The V gene lost 2 bases and the J gene lost 5 bases, with 9 bases spanning the gap. This CDR3 region has 13 residues. Per germline, CDR1 MNHNY and CDR2 SVGAGI (reference sequence). The CDR3 protein is CASSYPGMETQYF. The CDR3 DNA reads TGTGCCAGCAGTTACCCGGGGATGGAGACCCAGTACTTC.

The chain recombines TRBV21-1 with TRBJ2-1. TRBV21-1 is annotated as a pseudogene. The CDR3 length is 14 residues. CDR3 region: CASSKGNTYNEQFF. The DNA of the CDR3 is TGTGCCAGCAGCAAAGGGAACACATACAATGAGCAGTTCTTC.

The chain links TRBV6-6 to TRBJ2-7; tentative D call: TRBD1 (5 bases). CDR3 length: 13 residues. Germline V lookup: CDR1 MNHNY, CDR2 SVGAGI (reference sequence). V was clipped by 5 bases and J by 5 bases, with 13 bases between them. Here the CDR3 DNA reads TGTGCCAGCAGTAGGGGCGCCTGGGACGAGCAGTACTTC. Protein product: CASSRGAWDEQYF.

The chain employs TRBV29-1 and TRBJ2-7; 7 bases are shared with TRBD2. The CDR3 is 11 residues long. Germline V gene sequence: CDR1 SQVTM, CDR2 ANQGSEA. After removal of 3 bases from V and 7 bases from J, the junction contained 3 bases not matched to a gene. This CDR3 is CSVDVGGEQYF. The CDR3 DNA sequence: TGCAGCGTTGATGTGGGGGGGGAGCAGTACTTC.

This chain joins TRBV25-1 and TRBJ1-3; D not certain. The V end was cut by 3 bases, the J end by 4 bases, with 10 bases between. This CDR3 comprises 14 residues. Germline CDR1 and CDR2: MGHDK and SYGVNS. CDR3 region: CASSDTASGNTIYF. In nucleotides, the CDR3 is TGTGCCAGCAGTGATACGGCCTCAGGAAACACCATATATTTT.

The chain recombines TRBV5-1 with TRBJ1-3; weak D call: TRBD1 (5 bases). The ends were cut back, 4 bases at V and 2 bases at J, with 10 bases in the middle. Germline CDR1 SGHRS, CDR2 YFSETQ. There are 14 residues in the CDR3. The CDR3 spells CASSTGGAGNTIYF. The CDR3 DNA reads TGCGCCAGCAGCACCGGAGGGGCTGGAAACACCATATATTTT. The full variable domain, completed using reference TRBV5-1 and TRBJ1-3, is KAGVTQTPRYLIKTRGQQVTLSCSPISGHRSVSWYQQTPGQGLQFLFEYFSETQRNKGNFPGRFSGRQFSNSRSEMNVSTLELGDSALYLCASSTGGAGNTIYFGEGSWLTVV.

This chain joins TRBV5-8 and TRBJ1-2; possibly TRBD1 for D (6 bases). V was clipped by 6 bases and J by 6 bases, with 15 bases between them. The CDR3 has 13 residues. Germline loops: CDR1 SGHTS, CDR2 YDEGEE. CDR3 DNA: TGTGCCAGCAACCTACAGGGTTCAGATGGCTACACCTTC. It translates to CASNLQGSDGYTF. Using reference TRBV5-8 and TRBJ1-2 for the parts outside the CDR3, the full variable domain is EAGVTQSPTHLIKTRGQQATLRCSPISGHTSVYWYQQALGLGLQFLLWYDEGEERNRGNFPPRFSGRQFPNYSSELNVNALELEDSALYLCASNLQGSDGYTFGSGTRLTVV.